One and the same sample provided the 31 T cell receptor beta chains below, sequenced in a study of blood T cell repertoires in COVID-19. Here immunoSEQ multiplex PCR was the method, and the copy in TCRdb shows in-frame clones only, minus some. The table shows 350,000 to 500,000 clones, with about 87% occurring only once. Material for sequencing was peripheral blood. The receptor source for this set is a man in his late teens or twenties with COVID-19, enrolled during active disease.

CDR3 coding DNA: TGCGCCAGCAGCTTGGGAGCGAACTACGAGCAGTACTTC. It yields the protein CASSLGANYEQYF. The V gene is TRBV5-1, the J gene TRBJ2-7; no clear D. The V end lost 0 bases, the J end lost 3 bases, and 7 bases lay between the germline ends. The CDR3 spans 13 residues. Germline V gene sequence: CDR1 SGHRS, CDR2 YFSETQ.

This chain uses TRBV19 with TRBJ1-1; 7 nucleotides match TRBD1. This CDR3 region has 16 residues. Per the germline V gene, CDR1 is LNHDA and CDR2 is SQIVND (reference sequence). V lost 7 bases to trimming and J lost 0 bases; unmatched junction nucleotides: 11. CDR3 sequence (DNA): TGTGCCAGTATTCAAGTCAGGGGGGATTTGAACACTGAAGCTTTCTTT. Translation: CASIQVRGDLNTEAFF.

This chain links TRBV20-1 with TRBJ2-7, with 7 bases aligning to TRBD1. V dropped 3 bases and J dropped 5; count of bases not matched to a gene: 13. Germline CDR1 is DFQATT and CDR2 is SNEGSKA (reference sequence). The CDR3 covers 15 residues. CDR3 DNA: TGCAGTGCTAGTAGCTTTAGGGGGCGAAAAGACGAGCAGTACTTC. Protein product: CSASSFRGRKDEQYF.

This clone was observed a few times. The gene calls are TRBV19 and TRBJ1-5; TRBD1 might be the D (5 bases). The CDR3 is 16 amino acids. V lost 1 base and J lost 4, with 14 bases in between. Germline CDR1 and CDR2: LNHDA and SQIVND (reference sequence). The CDR3 here is CASSIVVQPGNQPQHF. The CDR3 region has the DNA TGTGCCAGTAGTATAGTGGTCCAGCCAGGGAATCAGCCCCAGCATTTT.

This chain uses TRBV29-1 with TRBJ1-2; 7 positions match TRBD1. The V gene's germline CDR1 is SQVTM and CDR2 ANQGSEA. This CDR3 spans 11 amino acids. The CDR3 nucleotides are TGCAGTCATCACAGGGGCGGTGGCTACACCTTC. Amino acids: CSHHRGGGYTF.

The chain couples TRBV7-9 to TRBJ1-2; D is perhaps TRBD1 (6 bases). The CDR3 covers 13 residues. V lost 5 bases, J lost 8 bases, and 15 bases lay in between. Germline-derived CDR1 and CDR2 are SEHNR and FQNEAQ (reference sequence). The CDR3 sequence is CASSHEQGWGYTF. The CDR3 DNA reads as TGTGCCAGCAGCCATGAACAGGGTTGGGGCTACACCTTC.

The V gene is TRBV19, the J gene TRBJ2-1, with D maybe TRBD1 (6 bases). CDR3 length equals 13 residues. Trimming stripped 5 bases from V and 4 bases from J, with 9 bases between. The V gene's germline CDR1 is LNHDA and CDR2 SQIVND (reference sequence). The CDR3 loop is CASSEGTYNEQFF. CDR3 bases: TGTGCCAGTAGTGAGGGGACATACAATGAGCAGTTCTTC. Variable domain in full (rest from reference TRBV19 and TRBJ2-1): DGGITQSPKYLFRKEGQNVTLSCEQNLNHDAMYWYRQDPGQGLRLIYYSQIVNDFQKGDIAEGYSVSREKKESFPLTVTSAQKNPTAFYLCASSEGTYNEQFFGPGTRLTVL.

The genes are TRBV6-1 and TRBJ1-5; 8 bases line up with TRBD1. The V gene end was trimmed by 3 bases and the J gene end by 3 bases; junction bases not matched to a gene: 7. Looked up from germline, CDR1 is MNHNS and CDR2 is SASEGT. The CDR3 contains 16 residues. The CDR3 coding sequence is TGTGCCAGCAGTGAGGCGGACAGGGCCTCCAATCAGCCCCAGCATTTT. The encoded protein is CASSEADRASNQPQHF.

The CDR3 nucleotides read TGTGCCAGCAGCCCCCCGGGTGTTGCCTCCTACGAGCAGTACTTC. Protein sequence: CASSPPGVASYEQYF. This chain uses TRBV5-4 with TRBJ2-7; D remains unclear. V was clipped by 4 bases and J by 0 bases, with 14 bases between them. Germline V CDR1 and CDR2: SGHNT, YYREEE (reference sequence). The CDR3 has 15 residues.

The chain carries TRBV7-8 and TRBJ1-1; 10 bases match TRBD1. V lost 4 bases, J lost 0 bases, and 2 bases stayed unmatched. Germline V gene lookup returns CDR1 SGHVS and CDR2 FQNEAQ. This CDR3 comprises 15 residues. Written as DNA, the CDR3 is TGTGCCAGCAGCTGGACAGGGGGACTGAACACTGAAGCTTTCTTT. This encodes CASSWTGGLNTEAFF.

The genes are TRBV11-2 and TRBJ2-1, with 9 bases lining up with TRBD1. The junction had 6 bases not matched to a gene; V was cut back by 5 bases and J by 7 bases. The CDR3 is 14 residues long. Germline values: CDR1 SGHAT, CDR2 FQNNGV. For the CDR3, the DNA is TGTGCCAGCAGCCCTTCCGGGACAGGGAATGAGCAGTTCTTC. Its protein is CASSPSGTGNEQFF. The whole variable domain, filled in from reference TRBV11-2 and TRBJ2-1, reads EAGVAQSPRYKIIEKRQSVAFWCNPISGHATLYWYQQILGQGPKLLIQFQNNGVVDDSQLPKDRFSAERLKGVDSTLKIQPAKLEDSAVYLCASSPSGTGNEQFFGPGTRLTVL.

Comments on this clone: This same CDR3 is encoded by further DNA sequences in the sample. V and J are TRBV6-5 and TRBJ2-7; 7 nucleotides line up with TRBD2. Germline V CDR1 and CDR2: MNHEY, SVGAGI. This CDR3 has 11 amino acids. J gave up 6 bases and V 5 bases, and 1 base lay outside the gene matches. The CDR3 DNA follows: TGTGCCAGCAGTCGCGGGAGCGAGCAGTACTTC. It encodes CASSRGSEQYF.

This clone was recorded once. This rearrangement joins TRBV30 to TRBJ2-7; 8 bases align to TRBD1. This CDR3 has 14 residues. The junction had 6 bases not matched to a gene; V was cut back by 5 bases and J by 0 bases. Germline lookup yields CDR1 GTSNPN and CDR2 SVGIG (reference sequence). CDR3: CAWSWDRSSYEQYF. The CDR3 nucleotides are TGTGCCTGGTCCTGGGACAGGAGCTCCTACGAGCAGTACTTC.

This clone was counted once. J is TRBJ1-1 and V is TRBV10-3, with TRBD1 identical over 7 bases. V shed 1 base and J 0 bases; nucleotides not matched to a gene: 5. This CDR3 spans 16 amino acids. The germline V gene encodes CDR1 ENHRY and CDR2 SYGVKD. Here the CDR3 DNA reads TGTGCCATCAGTGAGTGGACAGGTAGCATGAACACTGAAGCTTTCTTT. Translation: CAISEWTGSMNTEAFF.

This chain joins TRBV21-1 and TRBJ2-7; the table assigns TRBD1, which was not confirmed against the DNA. TRBV21-1 is labeled a pseudogene. This CDR3 region has 14 residues. CDR3 nucleotide sequence: TGTGCCAGCAGCAAAAACAGACAACCCTCCGAGCAGTACTTC. Encoded protein: CASSKNRQPSEQYF.

The chain recombines TRBV11-2 with TRBJ2-3, with D uncertain. CDR3 length: 14 amino acids. Germline V CDR1 and CDR2: SGHAT, FQNNGV. V shed 1 base and J shed 11 bases, with 16 bases lying between them. For the CDR3, the DNA is TGTGCCAGCAGCTTAGTGGCCGTCAACCCCTTGCAGTATTTT. Protein sequence: CASSLVAVNPLQYF.

V usage is TRBV9 and J usage is TRBJ2-3; possible D gene TRBD2, 5 bases. The CDR3 is made up of 14 amino acids. Germline V CDR1 and CDR2: SGDLS, YYNGEE. The V and J ends lost 1 base and 5 bases respectively, with 11 bases between them. CDR3 residues: CASSVRQREDTQYF. The CDR3 DNA is TGTGCCAGCAGCGTAAGGCAACGGGAAGATACGCAGTATTTT.

This clone has only one observation. The chain has TRBV2 and TRBJ1-5; 8 bases match TRBD1. V lost 3 bases and J lost 7; bases outside the gene matches: 11. The CDR3 has 16 residues. Looked up from germline, CDR1 is SNHLY and CDR2 is FYNNEI. The CDR3 region is CASSETRTGLNQPQHF. The CDR3 region has the DNA TGTGCCAGCAGTGAGACCCGGACAGGGTTAAACCAGCCCCAGCATTTT.

This sequence joins TRBV2 and TRBJ2-1, with 8 bases identical to TRBD2. V shed 4 bases and J 7 bases; nucleotides not matched to a gene: 6. The CDR3 totals 14 residues. Germline V gene lookup returns CDR1 SNHLY and CDR2 FYNNEI. The CDR3 DNA follows: TGTGCCAGCAGTGTAGGACTAGCAGGTAATGAGCAGTTCTTC. Translation gives CASSVGLAGNEQFF.

V gene TRBV3-1 (or the pseudogene TRBV3-2) combines with J gene TRBJ2-7; 7 bases are shared with TRBD2. Germline V gene sequence: CDR1 LGHDT, CDR2 YNNKEL (reference sequence). The V segment lost 8 bases and the J segment 3 bases; nucleotides outside the gene matches: 7. CDR3 length: 13 amino acids. CDR3: CASARTGGYEQYF. Written as DNA, the CDR3 is TGTGCCAGCGCCCGGACGGGGGGCTACGAGCAGTACTTC.

This chain links TRBV6-5 with TRBJ1-6; 9 bases match TRBD1. Trimming took 6 bases from V and 9 from J; bases not matched to a gene: 3. In germline, CDR1 is MNHEY, CDR2 SVGAGI. The CDR3 is 13 amino acids. CDR3 in amino acids: CASRRDRVSPLHF. DNA of the CDR3: TGTGCCAGCAGGCGGGACAGGGTTTCACCCCTCCACTTT.

CDR3 sequence: CASSLGTGFTPLHF. CDR3 bases: TGTGCCAGCAGCTTAGGGACAGGGTTCACGCCCCTCCACTTT. J is TRBJ1-6 and V is TRBV11-2; TRBD1 matches at 8 bases. The CDR3 has 14 amino acids. Trimming at V came to 1 base and at J to 13 bases, leaving 6 bases not matched to a gene. Germline V gives CDR1 SGHAT, CDR2 FQNNGV.

This CDR3 is CATSRLQGRETQYF. The CDR3 nucleotides read TGTGCCACCAGCAGACTCCAGGGGAGAGAGACCCAGTACTTC. The chain combines TRBV15 with TRBJ2-5, with D possibly matching TRBD1 (6 bases). Per the germline V gene, CDR1 is LNHNV and CDR2 is YYDKDF (reference sequence). This CDR3 region has 14 residues. Trimming removed 2 bases at V and 4 bases at J, with 11 bases between.

This chain connects TRBV5-1 to TRBJ2-7; 14 positions match TRBD2. This CDR3 spans 15 amino acids. The V and J ends lost 4 bases and 4 bases, in that order; junction bases with no gene match: 4. Germline values: CDR1 SGHRS, CDR2 YFSETQ. The CDR3 reads CASSRLAGGSYEQYF. CDR3 coding DNA: TGCGCCAGCAGCCGACTAGCGGGAGGGTCTTACGAGCAGTACTTC.

The chain links TRBV4-1 to TRBJ2-3; 7 bases are a match to TRBD2. The V gene's germline CDR1 is MGHRA and CDR2 YSYEKL. Germline trimming cut 2 bases from V and 2 bases from J; bases unmatched to any gene: 10. This CDR3 has 17 amino acids. The CDR3 here is CASSQPGSSGYTDTQYF. CDR3 DNA: TGCGCCAGCAGCCAACCCGGATCTAGCGGATACACAGATACGCAGTATTTT.

The CDR3 region is CASSRHSGANVLTF. The CDR3 nucleotides are TGTGCCAGCAGCCGACACTCTGGGGCCAACGTCCTGACTTTC. This chain uses TRBV3-1 (or the pseudogene TRBV3-2) with TRBJ2-6; D call uncertain. The germline V gene encodes CDR1 LGHDT and CDR2 YNNKEL (reference sequence). Trimming stripped 4 bases from V and 0 bases from J, with 4 bases between. This CDR3 region has 14 residues.

The gene calls are TRBV5-1 and TRBJ2-5, with D perhaps TRBD1 (5 bases). The CDR3 is 13 residues long. The V end lost 5 bases, the J end lost 2 bases, and 10 bases lay between the germline ends. Germline V gives CDR1 SGHRS, CDR2 YFSETQ. Here the CDR3 DNA reads TGCGCCAGCAGTTCCGACAGACAAGAGACCCAGTACTTC. This sequence encodes CASSSDRQETQYF.

As to this clone: The junction departs from germline at one end; a sequencing error may be responsible. This chain joins TRBV2 and TRBJ2-2, with TRBD1 identical over 7 bases. Germline V gene sequence: CDR1 SNHLY, CDR2 FYNNEI. This CDR3 comprises 12 residues. CDR3 sequence reads: CASSETTDRAVF. Here the CDR3 DNA reads TGTGCCAGCAGTGAGACGACCGACAGGGCGGTTTTT. Using reference TRBV2 and TRBJ2-2 for the parts outside the CDR3, the full variable domain is EPEVTQTPSHQVTQMGQEVILRCVPISNHLYFYWYRQILGQKVEFLVSFYNNEISEKSEIFDDQFSVERPDGSNFTLKIRSTKLEDSAMYFCASSETTDRAVFGEGSRLTVL.

This clone showed up just a few times. The chain recombines TRBV6-1 with TRBJ1-2; D gene ambiguous. The V gene lost 2 bases and the J gene lost 8 bases, with 12 bases spanning the gap. The germline V gene encodes CDR1 MNHNS and CDR2 SASEGT. The CDR3 runs 13 residues. CDR3 bases: TGTGCCAGCAGTGAAAACCCTTTCAGGGGCTACACCTTC. Translation gives CASSENPFRGYTF.

The V gene is TRBV9, the J gene TRBJ1-5, with a tentative D call TRBD1 (5 bases). Per the germline V gene, CDR1 is SGDLS and CDR2 is YYNGEE. This CDR3 is 14 amino acids long. V was shortened by 0 bases and J by 7 bases, with 11 bases between the two germline ends. CDR3 nucleotides: TGTGCCAGCAGCGTAGCAGGGATAGAACAGCCCCAGCATTTT. This encodes CASSVAGIEQPQHF.

The J gene is TRBJ1-1, the V gene TRBV15, with 7 bases lining up with TRBD1. Germline loops: CDR1 LNHNV, CDR2 YYDKDF (reference sequence). V shed 5 bases, J shed 5 bases, and the junction held 11 bases outside the gene matches. This CDR3 contains 15 residues. The CDR3 DNA follows: TGTGCCACCAGCCCCCGGACAGGTTTTGGGACTGAAGCTTTCTTT. It encodes CATSPRTGFGTEAFF. Complete variable domain (other parts from reference TRBV15 and TRBJ1-1): DAMVIQNPRYQVTQFGKPVTLSCSQTLNHNVMYWYQQKSSQAPKLLFHYYDKDFNNEADTPDNFQSRRPNTSFCFLDIRSPGLGDTAMYLCATSPRTGFGTEAFFGQGTRLTVV.